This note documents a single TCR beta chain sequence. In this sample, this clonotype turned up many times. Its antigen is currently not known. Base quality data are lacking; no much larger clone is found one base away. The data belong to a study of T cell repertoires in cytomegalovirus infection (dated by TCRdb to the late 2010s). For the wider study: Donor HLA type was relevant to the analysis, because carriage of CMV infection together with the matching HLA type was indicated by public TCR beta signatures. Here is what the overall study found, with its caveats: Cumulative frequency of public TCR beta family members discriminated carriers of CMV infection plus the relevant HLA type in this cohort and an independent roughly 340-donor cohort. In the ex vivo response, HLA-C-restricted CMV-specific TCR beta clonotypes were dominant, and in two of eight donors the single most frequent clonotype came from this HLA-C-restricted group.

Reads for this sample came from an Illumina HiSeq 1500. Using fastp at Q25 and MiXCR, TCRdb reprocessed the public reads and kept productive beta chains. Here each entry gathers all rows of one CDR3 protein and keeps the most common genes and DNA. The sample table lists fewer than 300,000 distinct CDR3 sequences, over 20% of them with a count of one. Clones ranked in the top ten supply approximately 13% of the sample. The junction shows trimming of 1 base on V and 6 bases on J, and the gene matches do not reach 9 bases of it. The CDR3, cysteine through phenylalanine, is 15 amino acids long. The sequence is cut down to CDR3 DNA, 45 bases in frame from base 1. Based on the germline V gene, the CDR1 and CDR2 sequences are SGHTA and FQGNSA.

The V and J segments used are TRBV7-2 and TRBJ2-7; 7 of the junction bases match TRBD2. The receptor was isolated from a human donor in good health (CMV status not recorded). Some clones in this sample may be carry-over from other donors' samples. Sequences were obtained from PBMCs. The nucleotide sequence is TGTGCCAGCAGCTTAGTGGGAGGACTAGTGGGCGAGCAGTACTTC. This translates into CASSLVGGLVGEQYF.